Listed here are 16 T cell receptor beta chains from one sample, sequenced in a study of OX40 agonist ivuxolimab in advanced cancers. Assay: immunoSEQ multiplex PCR; the TCRdb copy retains only in-frame clones and omits some. Of 55,000 to 70,000 clones in the sample, 92% were seen once. The starting material was CD4+ or CD8+ T cells sorted from blood, obtained in a trial of the OX40 agonist ivuxolimab. Receptor source: an adult with an advanced solid tumor such as melanoma, head and neck, liver or kidney cancer.

As DNA, the CDR3 is TGTGCCAGCAGGGAAAGGGGACAGATCAACACTGAAGCTTTCTTT. Translation: CASRERGQINTEAFF. The V call is TRBV9, the J call TRBJ1-1, with TRBD1 matching over 7 bases. CDR1 and CDR2 from the germline V gene are SGDLS and YYNGEE. The J segment lost 2 bases and the V segment lost 5 bases, leaving 9 bases of the junction unmatched. The length of the CDR3 is 15 residues.

Only one count was recorded for this clone. The rearrangement uses TRBV4-1 and TRBJ2-7; 9 positions agree with TRBD2. CDR1 MGHRA and CDR2 YSYEKL come from the germline V gene. The V gene end was trimmed by 2 bases and the J gene end by 0 bases; junction bases not matched to a gene: 8. This CDR3 contains 17 residues. This CDR3 is CASSQSPGLANSYEQYF. Written as DNA, the CDR3 is TGCGCCAGCAGCCAAAGCCCGGGACTAGCAAACTCCTACGAGCAGTACTTC.

The J gene is TRBJ2-7, the V gene TRBV6-1; no clear D. This CDR3 has 12 amino acids. The germline gives CDR1 MNHNS, CDR2 SASEGT. Trimming stripped 2 bases from V and 6 bases from J, with 8 bases between. In DNA, the CDR3 is TGTGCCAGCAGTGAAAACCAGCTCGAGCAGTACTTC. It codes for CASSENQLEQYF.

The CDR3 DNA reads TGTGCCAGCAACCCGGACAGGTCGATAGGTAACACCATATATTTT. It codes for CASNPDRSIGNTIYF. J is TRBJ1-3 and V is TRBV2, with 7 bases fitting TRBD1. The CDR3 is made up of 15 amino acids. V dropped 7 bases and J dropped 7; count of bases not matched to a gene: 13. Germline CDR1 and CDR2: SNHLY and FYNNEI.

The chain combines TRBV6-5 with TRBJ2-7; tentative D call: TRBD1 (6 bases). V was trimmed by 0 bases and J by 4 bases, leaving 13 bases between them. The CDR3 runs 15 residues. The V gene's germline CDR1 is MNHEY and CDR2 SVGAGI. This chain's CDR3 is CASSYSARGSYEQYF. In DNA, the CDR3 is TGTGCCAGCAGTTACTCAGCCAGGGGATCATACGAGCAGTACTTC.

The chain combines TRBV5-4 with TRBJ1-1, with D unresolved. The germline CDR1 and CDR2 sequences are SGHNT and YYREEE (reference sequence). V was cut by 2 bases and J by 1 base, with 6 bases left in between. The CDR3 has 13 amino acids. CDR3 in DNA: TGTGCCAGCAGCTTTCCCGAGAACACTGAAGCTTTCTTT. Residues: CASSFPENTEAFF.

The chain uses TRBV29-1 and TRBJ1-1, with D unresolved. This CDR3 region has 16 residues. Germline V gives CDR1 SQVTM, CDR2 ANQGSEA. Trimming removed 0 bases at V and 0 bases at J, with 14 bases between. In nucleotides, the CDR3 is TGCAGCGTTGAAGAGTGGAAAGACCGTATGAACACTGAAGCTTTCTTT. Its protein product is CSVEEWKDRMNTEAFF.

The J gene is TRBJ2-7, the V gene TRBV5-1; 7 bases are shared with TRBD1. Germline V gives CDR1 SGHRS, CDR2 YFSETQ. There are 14 residues in the CDR3. Trimming removed 4 bases from V and 6 bases from J; junction bases left unmatched: 10. CDR3 protein: CASSASQGFTEQYF. The CDR3 bases are TGCGCCAGCAGCGCCTCACAGGGGTTTACCGAGCAGTACTTC.

This chain connects TRBV5-1 to TRBJ2-3; the D gene is possibly TRBD1 (5 bases). CDR1 and CDR2 (germline): SGHRS, YFSETQ. Trimming shortened V by 2 bases and J by 0 bases, and 10 bases separated the two germline ends. CDR3 length equals 15 residues. The CDR3 sequence is CASSFTGSSTDTQYF. In DNA, the CDR3 is TGCGCCAGCAGCTTTACAGGCTCTAGCACAGATACGCAGTATTTT.

The rearrangement joins TRBV5-6 to TRBJ2-1; 9 nucleotides agree with TRBD1. Germline V gene lookup returns CDR1 SGHDT and CDR2 YYEEEE. The ends lost 4 bases at V and 2 bases at J; junction bases unmatched: 4. The CDR3 consists of 15 residues. The DNA for the CDR3 is TGTGCCAGCAGCGGACAGGGGCCACCCTACAATGAGCAGTTCTTC. Amino acids: CASSGQGPPYNEQFF.

With respect to this clone: One end of the junction fails to match germline, which may point to a read error. The chain carries TRBV11-2 and TRBJ2-3, with 11 bases aligning to TRBD2. Per germline, CDR1 SGHAT and CDR2 FQNNGV. The CDR3 spans 15 residues. The CDR3 nucleotides are TGTGCCAGCAGCACTCTAGCGGGGGGAACGGATACGCGGTATTTT. Its translation: CASSTLAGGTDTRYF.

The chain recombines TRBV13 with TRBJ2-3, with TRBD2 matching over 8 bases. The germline CDR1 and CDR2 sequences are PRHDT and FYEKMQ (reference sequence). J lost 3 bases, V lost 0 bases, and 8 bases had no gene match. CDR3 length: 17 amino acids. The CDR3 protein is CASSLGAGARRTDTQYF. The CDR3 nucleotides are TGTGCCAGCAGCTTAGGAGCGGGAGCTAGAAGGACAGATACGCAGTATTTT.

The DNA for the CDR3 is TGTGCCAGCAGCCCCTGGGACAGGGCCCTTGTGGGGGAGCAGTACTTC. This gives the protein CASSPWDRALVGEQYF. This chain uses TRBV7-8 with TRBJ2-7; 9 bases fit TRBD1. The CDR3 runs to 16 residues. Trimming removed 5 bases from V and 7 bases from J; junction bases left unmatched: 15. Germline CDR1 and CDR2: SGHVS and FQNEAQ.

This chain links TRBV19 with TRBJ1-1; D is unresolved. The CDR3 spans 14 residues. Germline CDR1 reads LNHDA; CDR2 reads SQIVND (reference sequence). V was cut by 5 bases and J by 0 bases, with 10 bases left in between. The CDR3 spells CASSFGDMNTEAFF. DNA for the CDR3: TGTGCCAGTAGTTTCGGTGATATGAACACTGAAGCTTTCTTT.

The genes are TRBV5-1 and TRBJ2-1; 9 bases match TRBD2. Germline values: CDR1 SGHRS, CDR2 YFSETQ. The V and J ends lost 3 bases and 5 bases, in that order; junction bases with no gene match: 9. The length of the CDR3 is 16 residues. CDR3 residues: CASSWPRGGPDNEQFF. CDR3 coding DNA: TGCGCCAGCAGCTGGCCGCGGGGGGGCCCGGACAATGAGCAGTTCTTC.

CDR3 sequence (DNA): TGTGCCAGCAACCCCCGGCCTACAAGCTCCTACGAGCAGTACTTC. Encoded protein: CASNPRPTSSYEQYF. The V gene is TRBV7-2, the J gene TRBJ2-7; D ambiguous. V was shortened by 7 bases and J by 0 bases, with 16 bases between the two germline ends. The germline V gene encodes CDR1 SGHTA and CDR2 FQGNSA. The CDR3 has 15 amino acids.